This T cell receptor beta chain emerged from a study of control samples from healthy donors and cancer patients. The repertoire was sequenced with immunoSEQ multiplex PCR; TCRdb's copy has only in-frame clones and lacks some. The sample shows about 120,000 clones, about 91% of them seen only once. The J segment lost 5 bases and the V segment lost 3 bases, leaving 4 bases of the junction unmatched. Germline CDR1 is KGHDR and CDR2 is SFDVKD. This CDR3 spans 15 amino acids. The TCR comes from a man aged 40-55 years in good health. The sequenced material came from blood. V gene TRBV24-1 combines with J gene TRBJ1-1; 11 nucleotides align to TRBD1. CDR3: CATSDEGQGGTEAFF. For the CDR3, the DNA is TGTGCCACCAGTGATGAGGGACAGGGGGGGACTGAAGCTTTCTTT.